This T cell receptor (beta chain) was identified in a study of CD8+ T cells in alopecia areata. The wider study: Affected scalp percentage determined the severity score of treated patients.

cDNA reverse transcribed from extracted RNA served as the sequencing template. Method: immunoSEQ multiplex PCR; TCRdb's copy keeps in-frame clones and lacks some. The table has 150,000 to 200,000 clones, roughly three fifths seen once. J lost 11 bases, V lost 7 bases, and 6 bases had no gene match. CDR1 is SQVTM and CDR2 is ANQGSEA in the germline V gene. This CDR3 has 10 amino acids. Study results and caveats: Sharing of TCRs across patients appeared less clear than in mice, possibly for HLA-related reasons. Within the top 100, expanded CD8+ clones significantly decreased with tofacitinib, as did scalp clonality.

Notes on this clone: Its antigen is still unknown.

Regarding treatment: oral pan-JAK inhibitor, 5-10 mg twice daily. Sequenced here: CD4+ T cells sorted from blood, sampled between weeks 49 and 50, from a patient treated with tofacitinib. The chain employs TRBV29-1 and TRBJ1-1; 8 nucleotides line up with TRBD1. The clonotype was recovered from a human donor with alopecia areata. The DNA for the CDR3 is TGCAGCGCACAGGGGGTTGACGCTTTCTTT. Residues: CSAQGVDAFF.